These 22 T cell receptor beta chains came from one sample sequenced in a study of blood T cell repertoires in COVID-19. This table comes from immunoSEQ multiplex PCR, and its TCRdb copy is limited to in-frame clones, with some not included. Among about 130,000 clones listed, about 76% were seen once. The sample consisted of peripheral blood. Source of these receptors: a man older than 75 with acute or convalescent COVID-19.

In its sample, this clone was seen many times. The genes are TRBV11-2 and TRBJ1-1; possible D gene TRBD1, 5 bases. Between the trimmed V and J ends, which lost 3 bases and 5 bases, there was a span of 13 bases. CDR1 is SGHAT and CDR2 is FQNNGV in the germline V gene. The CDR3 has 14 residues. The DNA for the CDR3 is TGTGCCAGCAGCTTTGAGGGGAGGAATACTGAAGCTTTCTTT. Encoded protein: CASSFEGRNTEAFF.

The chain carries TRBV9 and TRBJ1-2; perhaps TRBD1 as D (5 bases). V was cut by 3 bases and J by 4 bases, with 16 bases left in between. The germline V gene has CDR1 SGDLS and CDR2 YYNGEE. The CDR3 is 15 amino acids. The CDR3 nucleotides are TGTGCCAGCAGCGAGGAATGGGACGGGGGCTATGGCTACACCTTC. It encodes CASSEEWDGGYGYTF.

V and J are TRBV5-4 and TRBJ2-1; D is possibly TRBD2 (6 bases). The V and J ends lost 0 bases and 5 bases respectively, with 9 bases between them. CDR3 length: 14 residues. Germline CDR1 SGHNT, CDR2 YYREEE (reference sequence). The CDR3 nucleotides are TGTGCCAGCAGCTTGGCCGGGGGAAACAATGAGCAGTTCTTC. It encodes CASSLAGGNNEQFF.

The V and J genes are TRBV15 and TRBJ2-2; 7 bases match TRBD2. After removal of 1 base from V and 4 bases from J, the junction contained 0 bases not matched to a gene. This CDR3 region has 14 residues. In germline, CDR1 is LNHNV, CDR2 YYDKDF (reference sequence). CDR3 DNA sequence: TGTGCCACCAGCAGAGGGGGGGGCACCGGGGAGCTGTTTTTT. This translates into CATSRGGGTGELFF. The full variable domain, in which reference TRBV15 and TRBJ2-2 provide the parts outside the CDR3, is DAMVIQNPRYQVTQFGKPVTLSCSQTLNHNVMYWYQQKSSQAPKLLFHYYDKDFNNEADTPDNFQSRRPNTSFCFLDIRSPGLGDTAMYLCATSRGGGTGELFFGEGSRLTVL.

This clone was recorded many times. V gene TRBV5-1 combines with J gene TRBJ2-7, with 12 bases matching TRBD2. In germline, CDR1 is SGHRS, CDR2 YFSETQ. The J segment lost 4 bases and the V segment lost 3 bases, leaving 5 bases of the junction unmatched. This CDR3 region has 15 residues. In nucleotides, the CDR3 is TGCGCCAGCAGCTGGACTAGCGGGGCCGGGTACGAGCAGTACTTC. This sequence encodes CASSWTSGAGYEQYF. Together with reference TRBV5-1 and TRBJ2-7, the CDR3 gives the full variable domain: KAGVTQTPRYLIKTRGQQVTLSCSPISGHRSVSWYQQTPGQGLQFLFEYFSETQRNKGNFPGRFSGRQFSNSRSEMNVSTLELGDSALYLCASSWTSGAGYEQYFGPGTRLTVT.

In its sample, this clone was seen a few times. The genes are TRBV18 and TRBJ1-3; 11 nucleotides line up with TRBD1. Germline loops: CDR1 KGHSH, CDR2 LQKENI. This CDR3 comprises 16 residues. V dropped 6 bases and J dropped 1; count of bases not matched to a gene: 5. The CDR3, as DNA: TGTGCCAGCTCCAAGGGGACAGGGGGATCTGGAAACACCATATATTTT. Protein product: CASSKGTGGSGNTIYF.

The chain joins TRBV5-1 to TRBJ2-2; perhaps TRBD1 as D (6 bases). Trimming stripped 3 bases from V and 0 bases from J, with 12 bases between. The germline gives CDR1 SGHRS, CDR2 YFSETQ. CDR3 size: 16 residues. The CDR3 DNA follows: TGCGCCAGCAGCTCGGTGGGGGCCTCGAACACCGGGGAGCTGTTTTTT. Amino acid sequence: CASSSVGASNTGELFF.

The V gene is TRBV7-6, the J gene TRBJ2-3; D unresolved. V shed 6 bases and J shed 4 bases, with 8 bases lying between them. Germline loops: CDR1 SGHVS, CDR2 FNYEAQ. The CDR3 length is 12 residues. The CDR3 region is CASSPGADTQYF. For the CDR3, the DNA is TGTGCCAGCAGTCCCGGTGCAGATACGCAGTATTTT. Based on the CDR3 plus reference TRBV7-6 and TRBJ2-3, the full variable domain is GAGVSQSPRYKVTKRGQDVALRCDPISGHVSLYWYRQALGQGPEFLTYFNYEAQQDKSGLPNDRFSAERPEGSISTLTIQRTEQRDSAMYRCASSPGADTQYFGPGTRLTVL.

The rearrangement uses TRBV12-3 or TRBV12-4 and TRBJ2-7; 7 bases map to TRBD2. The J segment lost 0 bases and the V segment lost 6 bases, leaving 2 bases of the junction unmatched. The CDR3 has 13 residues. The CDR3 coding sequence is TGTGCCAGCAGCGGGGGGAACTCCTACGAGCAGTACTTC. Protein sequence: CASSGGNSYEQYF.

The V gene is TRBV19, the J gene TRBJ1-2; D remains unclear. Deletions cut 6 bases from V and 8 bases from J, with 19 bases between. Germline assignment: CDR1 LNHDA and CDR2 SQIVND (reference sequence). CDR3 length: 14 residues. As DNA, the CDR3 is TGTGCCAGTAGGTCAAACCGCTTCGGTAAAGGCTACACCTTC. Translation: CASRSNRFGKGYTF.

The chain employs TRBV5-1 and TRBJ2-5; 8 bases match TRBD1. The ends lost 4 bases at V and 2 bases at J; junction bases unmatched: 7. The CDR3 has 15 residues. Germline-derived CDR1 and CDR2 are SGHRS and YFSETQ. As DNA, the CDR3 is TGCGCCAGCAGCCCCGGGACAGGACCACAAGAGACCCAGTACTTC. Translated: CASSPGTGPQETQYF.

This clone was seen just once. The rearrangement uses TRBV2 and TRBJ1-1; the D is unclear. The V end lost 6 bases, the J end lost 4 bases, and 6 bases lay between the germline ends. This CDR3 has 11 amino acids. Germline CDR1 reads SNHLY; CDR2 reads FYNNEI. CDR3: CASRQATEAFF. CDR3 nucleotide sequence: TGTGCCAGCAGGCAGGCCACTGAAGCTTTCTTT.

The CDR3 reads CASSTGDYGYTF. The CDR3, as DNA: TGTGCCAGCAGTACGGGGGACTATGGCTACACCTTC. The rearrangement uses TRBV6-6 and TRBJ1-2; a weak D match, TRBD1 (5 bases). V lost 5 bases to trimming and J lost 3 bases, with 7 bases between them. This CDR3 has 12 amino acids. The V gene's germline CDR1 is MNHNY and CDR2 SVGAGI (reference sequence).

This chain connects TRBV5-1 to TRBJ1-4, with 8 bases fitting TRBD1. Germline-derived CDR1 and CDR2 are SGHRS and YFSETQ. After removal of 4 bases from V and 4 bases from J, the junction contained 15 bases not matched to a gene. This CDR3 has 18 residues. CDR3 sequence: CASSGGQGPPLGNEKLFF. DNA of the CDR3: TGCGCCAGCAGCGGCGGACAGGGTCCCCCTCTGGGTAATGAAAAACTGTTTTTT.

This chain links TRBV18 with TRBJ1-2; perhaps TRBD1 as D (6 bases). The V end lost 4 bases, the J end lost 6 bases, and 15 bases lay between the germline ends. CDR1 and CDR2 (germline): KGHSH, LQKENI. CDR3 size: 14 residues. The CDR3 protein is CASSLIAGADGYTF. Here the CDR3 DNA reads TGTGCCAGCTCACTCATCGCGGGGGCGGATGGCTACACCTTC.

This chain connects TRBV27 to TRBJ2-7; 11 bases map to TRBD1. With 5 bases clipped from V and 6 bases from J, the junction kept 6 bases outside the gene matches. The germline gives CDR1 MNHEY, CDR2 SMNVEV (reference sequence). This CDR3 region has 14 residues. The CDR3 DNA reads as TGTGCCAGCAGTCACTCCGGGACAGGGGGCGAGCAGTACTTC. As protein: CASSHSGTGGEQYF.

As to this clone: Different DNA sequences within this sample yield the same CDR3. The chain uses TRBV27 and TRBJ1-4; possibly TRBD1 for D (5 bases). The germline V and J ends were trimmed by 5 bases and 0 bases, with 10 bases remaining between them. There are 15 residues in the CDR3. In germline, CDR1 is MNHEY, CDR2 SMNVEV (reference sequence). For the CDR3, the DNA is TGTGCCAGCAGTCCGCAGGGTGCAACTAATGAAAAACTGTTTTTT. Residues: CASSPQGATNEKLFF. Supplemented by reference TRBV27 and TRBJ1-4, the full variable domain reads EAQVTQNPRYLITVTGKKLTVTCSQNMNHEYMSWYRQDPGLGLRQIYYSMNVEVTDKGDVPEGYKVSRKEKRNFPLILESPSPNQTSLYFCASSPQGATNEKLFFGSGTQLSVL.

This chain connects TRBV6-6 to TRBJ2-3, with 8 bases that match TRBD1. Germline loops: CDR1 MNHNY, CDR2 SVGAGI (reference sequence). CDR3 length equals 14 residues. Trimming cost V 7 bases and J 0 bases; bases outside gene matches: 3. CDR3 DNA sequence: TGTGCCAGCATCGGGACAGGCAGCACAGATACGCAGTATTTT. Protein product: CASIGTGSTDTQYF.

The chain couples TRBV4-2 to TRBJ1-4; no reliable D call. The V end was cut by 0 bases, the J end by 0 bases, with 26 bases between. This CDR3 region has 22 residues. Germline V gives CDR1 LGHNA, CDR2 YNFKEQ. CDR3 sequence reads: CASSQDGLLSRVGVPTNEKLFF. CDR3 DNA sequence: TGTGCCAGCAGCCAAGACGGCCTCCTGTCGAGGGTCGGGGTCCCAACTAATGAAAAACTGTTTTTT.

The V gene is TRBV5-8, the J gene TRBJ1-2; D is perhaps TRBD1 (5 bases). This CDR3 region has 11 residues. The V and J ends lost 7 bases and 4 bases respectively, with 8 bases between them. Germline CDR1 is SGHTS and CDR2 is YDEGEE. CDR3 in amino acids: CASVRVYGYTF. In DNA form, the CDR3 reads TGTGCCAGCGTCAGGGTCTATGGCTACACCTTC. The full variable domain, in which reference TRBV5-8 and TRBJ1-2 provide the parts outside the CDR3, is EAGVTQSPTHLIKTRGQQATLRCSPISGHTSVYWYQQALGLGLQFLLWYDEGEERNRGNFPPRFSGRQFPNYSSELNVNALELEDSALYLCASVRVYGYTFGSGTRLTVV.

The rearrangement uses TRBV11-3 and TRBJ2-2, with 7 bases identical to TRBD2. The junction had 5 bases not matched to a gene; V was cut back by 5 bases and J by 2 bases. CDR3 length: 15 amino acids. Germline CDR1 SGHNT, CDR2 YENEEA. CDR3 loop: CASSPGLTNTGELFF. In nucleotides, the CDR3 is TGTGCCAGCAGCCCGGGACTAACTAACACCGGGGAGCTGTTTTTT.

The chain employs TRBV24-1 and TRBJ2-5; D ambiguous. The ends were cut back, 4 bases at V and 4 bases at J, with 15 bases in the middle. Germline V gives CDR1 KGHDR, CDR2 SFDVKD. This CDR3 has 15 residues. CDR3 coding DNA: TGTGCCACCAGTGACACGGGTTCCCTGGGAGAGACCCAGTACTTC. It specifies CATSDTGSLGETQYF.